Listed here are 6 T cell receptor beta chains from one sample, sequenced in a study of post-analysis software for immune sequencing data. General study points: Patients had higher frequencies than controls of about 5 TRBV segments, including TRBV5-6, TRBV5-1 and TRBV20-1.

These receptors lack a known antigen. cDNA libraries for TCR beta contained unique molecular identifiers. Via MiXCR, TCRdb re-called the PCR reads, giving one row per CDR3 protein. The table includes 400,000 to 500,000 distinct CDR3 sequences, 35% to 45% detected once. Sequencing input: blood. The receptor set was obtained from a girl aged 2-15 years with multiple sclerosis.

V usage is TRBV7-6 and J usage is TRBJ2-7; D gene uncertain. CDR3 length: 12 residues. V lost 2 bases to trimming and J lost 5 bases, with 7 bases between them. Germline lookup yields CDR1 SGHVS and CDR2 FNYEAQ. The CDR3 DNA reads TGTGCCAGCAGCTTAAGATCTGACGAGCAGTACTTC. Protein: CASSLRSDEQYF.

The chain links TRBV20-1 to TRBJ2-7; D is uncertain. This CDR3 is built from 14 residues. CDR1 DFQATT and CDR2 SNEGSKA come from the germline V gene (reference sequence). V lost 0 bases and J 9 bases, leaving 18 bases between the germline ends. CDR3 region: CSAREGSPSHGQYF. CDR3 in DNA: TGCAGTGCTAGAGAGGGTTCGCCATCCCACGGGCAGTACTTC.

The CDR3 DNA reads as TGTGCCAGCAGTGTGCGCCCACGGGTGAATGAGCAGTTCTTC. The encoded protein is CASSVRPRVNEQFF. V usage is TRBV6-1 and J usage is TRBJ2-1; no firm D call. Germline V lookup: CDR1 MNHNS, CDR2 SASEGT. The CDR3 spans 14 residues. V shed 4 bases and J shed 7 bases, with 14 bases lying between them.

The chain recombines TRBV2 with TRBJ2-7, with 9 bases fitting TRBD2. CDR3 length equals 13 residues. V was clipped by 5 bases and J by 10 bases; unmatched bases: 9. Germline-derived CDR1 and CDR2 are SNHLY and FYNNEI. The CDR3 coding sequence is TGTGCCAGCAGTTCGGGACTAGCACTCCGCCAGTACTTC. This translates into CASSSGLALRQYF.

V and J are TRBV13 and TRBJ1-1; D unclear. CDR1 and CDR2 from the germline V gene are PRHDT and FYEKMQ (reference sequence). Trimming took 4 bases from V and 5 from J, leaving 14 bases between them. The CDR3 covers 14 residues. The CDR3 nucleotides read TGTGCCAGCAGCTCCCTGGACGCCCGGACTGAAGCTTTCTTT. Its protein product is CASSSLDARTEAFF.

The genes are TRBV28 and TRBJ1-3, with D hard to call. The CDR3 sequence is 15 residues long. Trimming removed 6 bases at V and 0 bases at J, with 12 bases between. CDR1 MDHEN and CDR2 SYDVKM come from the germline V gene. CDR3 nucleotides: TGTGCCAGCAGACGTCGCAGGTACTCTGGAAACACCATATATTTT. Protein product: CASRRRRYSGNTIYF. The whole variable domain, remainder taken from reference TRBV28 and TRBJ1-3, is DVKVTQSSRYLVKRTGEKVFLECVQDMDHENMFWYRQDPGLGLRLIYFSYDVKMKEKGDIPEGYSVSREKKERFSLILESASTNQTSMYLCASRRRRYSGNTIYFGEGSWLTVV.